Listed here are 28 T cell receptor beta chains from one sample, sequenced in a study of Tregs in tolerant kidney transplant recipients. Produced via immunoSEQ multiplex PCR; TCRdb's table is partial and in-frame only. The table includes 40,000 to 50,000 clones, about 92% detected once. Recipients received nonmyeloablative bone marrow transplants from related graft donors, with transient mixed chimerism. Sequenced here: CD8+ T cells from blood (PBMCs), sampled 12 months after the transplant. These receptors all come from a human patient who received a combined kidney and bone marrow transplant. T cells may partly derive from the graft donor.

V and J are TRBV19 and TRBJ2-7; D is ambiguous. The CDR3 is 15 residues long. Trimming shortened V by 6 bases and J by 2 bases, and 17 bases separated the two germline ends. Germline lookup yields CDR1 LNHDA and CDR2 SQIVND (reference sequence). The CDR3: CASRPTDTYPYEQYF. The CDR3 nucleotides are TGTGCCAGTAGACCAACCGACACCTACCCCTACGAGCAGTACTTC.

V usage is TRBV4-3 and J usage is TRBJ2-4; 8 nucleotides align to TRBD2. The CDR3 covers 20 residues. With 0 bases clipped from V and 6 bases from J, the junction kept 19 bases outside the gene matches. CDR1 and CDR2 from the germline V gene are LGHNA and YSLEER. CDR3 DNA: TGCGCCAGCAGCCAAGATTTTCAGCGGGGGCCTGAGAGTGCGGGAAACATTCAGTACTTC. Translation gives CASSQDFQRGPESAGNIQYF.

The chain uses TRBV29-1 and TRBJ1-3, with D possibly being TRBD1 (5 bases). Germline values: CDR1 SQVTM, CDR2 ANQGSEA. The CDR3 runs 11 residues. V was cut by 4 bases and J by 9 bases, with 10 bases left in between. The CDR3 loop is CSVGEGSTIYF. CDR3 DNA: TGCAGCGTTGGAGAGGGGAGCACCATATATTTT.

This chain links TRBV5-4 with TRBJ2-6, with 8 bases identical to TRBD1. The ends lost 0 bases at V and 1 base at J; junction bases unmatched: 3. The length of the CDR3 is 17 residues. From germline, CDR1 is SGHNT and CDR2 YYREEE (reference sequence). CDR3 in DNA: TGTGCCAGCAGCTTGGGACGACAGGGGTCTGGGGCCAACGTCCTGACTTTC. As protein: CASSLGRQGSGANVLTF.

The chain combines TRBV5-1 with TRBJ1-5; D might be TRBD1 (5 bases). The germline V gene has CDR1 SGHRS and CDR2 YFSETQ. The CDR3 has 14 residues. Trimming pared 0 bases from V and 4 bases from J, leaving 8 bases between. The CDR3 region has the DNA TGCGCCAGCAGCTTGGGGGGGAGGAATCAGCCCCAGCATTTT. Translated: CASSLGGRNQPQHF.

This clone was seen a single time. The V call is TRBV14, the J call TRBJ2-2; 9 bases agree with TRBD2. The V segment lost 0 bases and the J segment 5 bases; nucleotides outside the gene matches: 7. The CDR3 spans 17 residues. The V gene's germline CDR1 is SGHDN and CDR2 FVKESK. The CDR3 nucleotides are TGTGCCAGCAGCCAAGACGGGACTAGCTTATCGACCGGGGAGCTGTTTTTT. Translated, it gives CASSQDGTSLSTGELFF.

The genes are TRBV19 and TRBJ1-1, with D uncertain. Germline V gene data show CDR1 as LNHDA and CDR2 as SQIVND (reference sequence). V gave up 3 bases and J gave up 1 base, with 9 bases separating them. The CDR3 is 14 residues long. The CDR3 DNA follows: TGTGCCAGTAGTATTCTAGACCCGAACACTGAAGCTTTCTTT. As protein: CASSILDPNTEAFF.

This clone was recorded only once. The V gene is TRBV9, the J gene TRBJ2-3; 14 bases are shared with TRBD2. V lost 2 bases to trimming and J lost 5 bases; unmatched junction nucleotides: 4. The CDR3 sequence is 16 residues long. Germline assignment: CDR1 SGDLS and CDR2 YYNGEE. CDR3 sequence reads: CASSVGLAGAKDTQYF. For the CDR3, the DNA is TGTGCCAGCAGCGTGGGACTAGCGGGAGCCAAAGATACGCAGTATTTT. Full variable domain (missing parts from reference TRBV9 and TRBJ2-3): DSGVTQTPKHLITATGQRVTLRCSPRSGDLSVYWYQQSLDQGLQFLIQYYNGEERAKGNILERFSAQQFPDLHSELNLSSLELGDSALYFCASSVGLAGAKDTQYFGPGTRLTVL.

Of note for this clone: This sample includes further DNA sequences coding for the same CDR3. The V gene is TRBV4-1, the J gene TRBJ1-2; perhaps TRBD1 as D (5 bases). Deletions cut 4 bases from V and 6 bases from J, with 18 bases between. The CDR3 sequence is 15 residues long. Germline V gene lookup returns CDR1 MGHRA and CDR2 YSYEKL. The CDR3 sequence: CASSRRTGTSDGYTF. As DNA, the CDR3 is TGCGCCAGCAGCCGAAGGACCGGGACTAGCGATGGCTACACCTTC.

The rearrangement uses TRBV19 and TRBJ2-5; TRBD2 agrees at 10 bases. The J call may be wrong; the DNA end is better matched by TRBJ2-7. Germline assignment: CDR1 LNHDA and CDR2 SQIVND (reference sequence). This CDR3 spans 15 amino acids. Here the CDR3 reads CASSIVLAGVYEQYF. The CDR3 DNA reads as TGTGCCAGTAGTATAGTCCTAGCGGGAGTCTACGAGCAGTACTTC.

The V and J genes are TRBV7-9 and TRBJ2-3; possible D gene TRBD2, 7 bases. Trimming removed 4 bases from V and 2 bases from J, with 19 bases in between. The germline CDR1 and CDR2 sequences are SEHNR and FQNEAQ (reference sequence). The CDR3 runs to 17 residues. The CDR3 nucleotides read TGTGCCAGCAGCTCAAACGGGGGGCTTCATCTCACAGATACGCAGTATTTT. Translation gives CASSSNGGLHLTDTQYF.

The chain links TRBV29-1 to TRBJ2-7; 10 bases are shared with TRBD1. J lost 2 bases, V lost 3 bases, and 10 bases had no gene match. Germline lookup yields CDR1 SQVTM and CDR2 ANQGSEA. This CDR3 contains 16 residues. CDR3 sequence (DNA): TGCAGCGTTGAGGGACCCCGGGACAGGGGAACCTACGAGCAGTACTTC. It translates to CSVEGPRDRGTYEQYF.

The chain is built from TRBV2 and TRBJ2-5; weak D call: TRBD2 (6 bases). The CDR3 totals 14 residues. The germline CDR1 and CDR2 sequences are SNHLY and FYNNEI. V shed 7 bases and J shed 6 bases, with 18 bases lying between them. The CDR3 DNA sequence: TGTGCCAGCATTTCGGAGGGATCTTCAAAGACCCAGTACTTC. It is translated as CASISEGSSKTQYF.

The chain carries TRBV29-1 and TRBJ2-2; D may be TRBD1 (6 bases). Germline-derived CDR1 and CDR2 are SQVTM and ANQGSEA. Trimming shortened V by 6 bases and J by 4 bases, and 12 bases separated the two germline ends. CDR3 size: 13 residues. CDR3 residues: CSVISGVTGELFF. In nucleotides, the CDR3 is TGCAGCGTCATCTCAGGGGTCACCGGGGAGCTGTTTTTT.

The V gene is TRBV19, the J gene TRBJ2-2; TRBD2 aligns across 9 bases. V shed 5 bases, J shed 6 bases, and the junction held 13 bases outside the gene matches. The CDR3 is 17 residues long. Germline assignment: CDR1 LNHDA and CDR2 SQIVND (reference sequence). Here the CDR3 reads CASSSRLVAGVAGELFF. CDR3 DNA sequence: TGTGCCAGTAGTTCCCGATTAGTAGCGGGAGTAGCCGGGGAGCTGTTTTTT.

This clone was seen once. The genes are TRBV6-5 and TRBJ2-3; no reliable D call. Trimming left V 2 bases short and J 0 bases short, with 6 bases between. The CDR3 contains 14 residues. Germline V CDR1 and CDR2: MNHEY, SVGAGI. CDR3 sequence: CASSYSSSTDTQYF. The CDR3 DNA reads TGTGCCAGCAGTTACAGCTCTAGCACAGATACGCAGTATTTT.

The count of this clone is one. The chain joins TRBV7-9 to TRBJ1-3, with 7 bases matching TRBD1. The CDR3 loop spans 16 amino acids. Germline CDR1 and CDR2: SEHNR and FQNEAQ (reference sequence). The J segment lost 2 bases and the V segment lost 3 bases, leaving 7 bases of the junction unmatched. CDR3 in amino acids: CASSFLTGSPGNTIYF. Written as DNA, the CDR3 is TGTGCCAGCAGCTTCTTGACAGGGAGCCCTGGAAACACCATATATTTT.

V usage is TRBV7-9 and J usage is TRBJ2-7, with 10 bases aligning to TRBD2. Germline V lookup: CDR1 SEHNR, CDR2 FQNEAQ (reference sequence). J lost 0 bases, V lost 4 bases, and 3 bases had no gene match. The CDR3 extends over 15 amino acids. CDR3 DNA sequence: TGTGCCAGCAGCTCTAGCGGGGGTCTCTCCTACGAGCAGTACTTC. This gives the protein CASSSSGGLSYEQYF.

This sequence joins TRBV7-6 and TRBJ1-1; D gene ambiguous. Trimming cost V 5 bases and J 1 base, with 8 bases left between them. The germline V gene has CDR1 SGHVS and CDR2 FNYEAQ. The CDR3 totals 13 residues. This CDR3 is CASSIRQNTEAFF. DNA of the CDR3: TGTGCCAGCAGCATCCGACAGAACACTGAAGCTTTCTTT.

V gene TRBV6-1 combines with J gene TRBJ1-5, with TRBD1 matching over 7 bases. J lost 4 bases, V lost 8 bases, and 8 bases had no gene match. There are 14 residues in the CDR3. Germline values: CDR1 MNHNS, CDR2 SASEGT. The chain's CDR3 is CASWGQSSNQPQHF. Here the CDR3 DNA reads TGTGCCAGCTGGGGACAGTCCTCGAATCAGCCCCAGCATTTT.

V usage is TRBV4-1 and J usage is TRBJ2-1, with D uncertain. Germline V lookup: CDR1 MGHRA, CDR2 YSYEKL. With 7 bases removed from V and 1 base from J, the gap between germline ends came to 11 bases. The CDR3 is made up of 14 amino acids. The CDR3 loop is CASNRQASYNEQFF. The CDR3 DNA sequence: TGCGCCAGCAATAGGCAGGCTTCCTACAATGAGCAGTTCTTC.

This clone was recorded once. The rearrangement uses TRBV7-8 and TRBJ2-2; D gene uncertain. The V end lost 8 bases, the J end lost 6 bases, and 4 bases lay between the germline ends. The CDR3 has 10 residues. Germline-derived CDR1 and CDR2 are SGHVS and FQNEAQ. DNA for the CDR3: TGTGCCAGCCTATCCGGGGAGCTGTTTTTT. Residues: CASLSGELFF.

The rearrangement links TRBV4-1 to TRBJ2-7; 11 bases agree with TRBD2. CDR3 length equals 16 residues. Germline CDR1 MGHRA, CDR2 YSYEKL. V shed 3 bases and J 3 bases; nucleotides not matched to a gene: 7. The CDR3 protein is CASSQVTSGGHYEQYF. The CDR3, as DNA: TGCGCCAGCAGCCAGGTAACTAGCGGGGGCCACTACGAGCAGTACTTC.

The CDR3 DNA sequence: TGTGCCAGCAGCCCCCGACTAGCGGGGGGGCCAGATACGCAGTATTTT. Translation gives CASSPRLAGGPDTQYF. This chain uses TRBV7-6 with TRBJ2-3, with 14 bases matching TRBD2. V was clipped by 5 bases and J by 4 bases; unmatched bases: 5. In germline, CDR1 is SGHVS, CDR2 FNYEAQ. The CDR3 covers 16 residues.

This clone was seen a few times. The chain has TRBV5-6 and TRBJ1-4, with a weak D call TRBD1 (6 bases). V was cut by 6 bases and J by 5 bases, with 14 bases left in between. Germline values: CDR1 SGHDT, CDR2 YYEEEE. This CDR3 contains 14 residues. The CDR3 DNA follows: TGTGCCAGCACCCAGGGGACACGAAATGAAAAACTGTTTTTT. It is translated as CASTQGTRNEKLFF.

The V gene is TRBV19, the J gene TRBJ2-5; TRBD2 agrees at 9 bases. CDR3 length: 17 amino acids. Per germline, CDR1 LNHDA and CDR2 SQIVND (reference sequence). V lost 5 bases to trimming and J lost 4 bases; unmatched junction nucleotides: 14. The CDR3 sequence: CASSLGREGPFGETQYF. CDR3 DNA: TGTGCCAGTAGTCTGGGGCGGGAGGGCCCGTTCGGAGAGACCCAGTACTTC.

A word on this clone: Other DNA sequences from this sample encode an identical CDR3 as well. The chain couples TRBV28 to TRBJ1-6, with TRBD1 identical over 7 bases. J gave up 4 bases and V 5 bases, and 2 bases lay outside the gene matches. Germline V gene sequence: CDR1 MDHEN, CDR2 SYDVKM. CDR3 length equals 14 residues. The CDR3 here is CASSRQGYNSPLHF. CDR3 bases: TGTGCCAGCAGTCGACAGGGTTATAATTCACCCCTCCACTTT.

The chain joins TRBV10-3 to TRBJ1-4; the match to TRBD1 covers 9 bases. The germline V gene encodes CDR1 ENHRY and CDR2 SYGVKD. Trimming at V came to 2 bases and at J to 7 bases, leaving 5 bases not matched to a gene. The CDR3 spans 15 residues. For the CDR3, the DNA is TGTGCCATCAGTGAGGTGGGACAGGGCGGTGAAAAACTGTTTTTT. It yields the protein CAISEVGQGGEKLFF.